This TCR beta chain was recorded in a study of blood T cell repertoires in COVID-19 (TCRdb year 2020). Notes on the research overall: Collaborator samples came from the United States, Italy and Spain and covered acute and convalescent phases of COVID-19. The material from the prospective study consisted of cDNA or gDNA derived from T cells, B-cell-depleted T cells, or PBMCs. The dataset comprised deeply sampled blood TCRbeta repertoires from subjects exposed to, actively infected with, or recovered from COVID-19. The repertoires were made available in a free public database intended to serve as a resource for research on the immune response to SARS-CoV-2. Samples came from the ongoing ImmuneRACE study (first 160 participants) plus 1,254 subjects from 6 global collaborators. The sample metadata nearly always contained a de-identified subject ID, COVID-19 status, age in years and sex. Where available, HLA class I and class II types were taken from metadata supplied by the sample provider and were not determined by assay-based typing.

Each collaborating institution followed its own protocols to collect whole blood in K2EDTA tubes. For TCRbeta analysis, collaborators shipped samples in one of three forms: frozen whole blood, isolated PBMCs, or DNA extracted from either of those sample types. Findings and caveats that apply to the study as a whole: The amount of clinical and demographic metadata varied by source and participant and was provided uncurated.

V and J are truncated by 9 bases and 1 base respectively, leaving an intervening sequence of 18 bases. CDR1 and CDR2 are read off the germline V gene (reference sequence) as MNHEY and SMNVEV. Spanning cysteine to phenylalanine, the CDR3 consists of 15 amino acids. Just the 45-base CDR3 DNA is kept, in frame starting at base 1. The immunoSEQ Assay, a bias-controlled multiplex PCR, was used to amplify TCRbeta CDR3 regions from genomic DNA. As for the original processing: Nucleated cell counts per sample were estimated from amplification of reference gene primers within the assay. Sequence reads were collapsed and filtered to measure the absolute abundance of every unique TCRbeta CDR3 rearrangement. For each sample, productive Simpson clonality was calculated by taking the square root of Simpson's diversity index across productive rearrangements. TCRdb took this table from immuneACCESS and kept in-frame rearrangements with V and J called. Such tables lack part of the clones; where checked against another copy, unresolved V genes explain under half of the gap, and the rest is unexplained. The V and J calls and the clone size are those of that table, but D and trimming were determined from the DNA. Recorded for this sample are about 410,000 clones; 86% of them occurred a single time. Of the sample, approximately 1.5% is held by the ten largest clones.

On this clone itself: Its antigen is unknown. No much larger clone exists at a distance of one base, and base qualities are not known.

In this chain, TRBV27 is recombined with TRBJ2-5; TRBD2 is perhaps the D gene, given 6 matching bases. This receptor was identified in a woman younger than 45 with active or convalescent COVID-19. Sequencing was performed on peripheral blood. The base sequence is TGTGCCAGTACTACGATCACCGGGGGCCAAGAGACCCAGTACTTC. This encodes CASTTITGGQETQYF.